This T cell receptor (beta chain) was recovered during a study of blood T cell repertoires in COVID-19. Whole-study context: The United States, Italy and Spain provided the acute and convalescent COVID-19 samples. T cells, B-cell-depleted T cells, or PBMCs supplied cDNA or gDNA.

Authors' methods: Reference gene primer amplification gave estimated nucleated cell counts. Measured with immunoSEQ multiplex PCR; TCRdb has only the in-frame clones, and not every one. That table is the source of V, J and clone size, and D and trimming were worked out from the DNA. The table records more than 95,000 clones, 87% of them present only once. CDR1 SGHTA and CDR2 FQGNSA come from the germline V gene. The trim removed 1 base at V and 8 bases at J, leaving 8 bases unmatched. The CDR3 runs 15 residues. J is TRBJ1-2 and V is TRBV7-2, with 9 positions matching TRBD1. The sequencing input was peripheral blood. The sequence was obtained from a man aged 50 or older in a cohort sampled during active COVID-19. In DNA, the CDR3 is TGTGCCAGCAGCTTAGGGGACAGGGTCGGGAGGGGCTACACCTTC. Translation gives CASSLGDRVGRGYTF.